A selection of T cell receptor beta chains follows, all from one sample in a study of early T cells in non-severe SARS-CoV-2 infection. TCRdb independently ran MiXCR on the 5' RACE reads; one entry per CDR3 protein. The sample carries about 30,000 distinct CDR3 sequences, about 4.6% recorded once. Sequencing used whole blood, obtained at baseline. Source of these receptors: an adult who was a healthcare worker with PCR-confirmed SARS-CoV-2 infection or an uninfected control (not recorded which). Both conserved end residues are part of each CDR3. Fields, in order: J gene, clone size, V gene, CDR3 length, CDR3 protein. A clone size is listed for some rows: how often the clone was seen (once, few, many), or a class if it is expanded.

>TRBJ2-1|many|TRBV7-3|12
CASSFSGDEQFF
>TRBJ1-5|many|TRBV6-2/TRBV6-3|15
CASSYQDVGNQPQHF
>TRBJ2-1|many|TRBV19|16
CASSIVGGGNYNEQFF
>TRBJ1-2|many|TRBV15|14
CATSGPGVNYGYTF
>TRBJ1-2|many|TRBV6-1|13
CASSEHADYGYTF
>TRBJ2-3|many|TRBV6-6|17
CASSYPPGGRATDTQYF
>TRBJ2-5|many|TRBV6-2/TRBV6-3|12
CASSYPTETQYF
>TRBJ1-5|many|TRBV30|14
CAWSKGQDNQPQHF
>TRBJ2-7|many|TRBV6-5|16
CASSYYSDRAGGEQYF
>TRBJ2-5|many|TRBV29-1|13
CSASKELGGPLYF
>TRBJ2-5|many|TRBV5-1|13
CASSLETQETQYF
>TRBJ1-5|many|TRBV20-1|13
CSASHASGQPQHF
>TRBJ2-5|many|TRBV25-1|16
CASSEGTSGSRETQYF
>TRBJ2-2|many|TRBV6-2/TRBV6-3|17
CASSYQGAGANTGELFF
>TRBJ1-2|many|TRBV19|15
CASSLGQAFNYGYTF
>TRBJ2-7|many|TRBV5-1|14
CASSLGQGISEQYF
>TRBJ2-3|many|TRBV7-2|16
CASSSDSGSSADTQYF
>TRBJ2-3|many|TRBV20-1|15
CSARNPSRGTDTQYF
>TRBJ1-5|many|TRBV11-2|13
CASSPGMNQPQHF
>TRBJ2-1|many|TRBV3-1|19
CASSQDPGVGRGNYNEQFF
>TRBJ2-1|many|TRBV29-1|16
CSVKGSAGATYNEQFF
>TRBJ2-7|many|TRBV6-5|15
CASSPLAGGIYEQYF
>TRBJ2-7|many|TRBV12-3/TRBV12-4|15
CASSFGAGQVDEQYF
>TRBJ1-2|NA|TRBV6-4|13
CASSDRGGYGYTF
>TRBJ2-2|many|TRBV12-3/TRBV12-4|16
CASSSSRTISTGELFF
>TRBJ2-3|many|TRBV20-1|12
CSLERSTDTQYF
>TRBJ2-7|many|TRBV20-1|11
CSAREEYEQYF
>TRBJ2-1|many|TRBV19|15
CASSILQGSYNEQFF
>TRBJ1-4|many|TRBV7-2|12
CASSPQNEKLFF
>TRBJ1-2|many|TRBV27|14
CASTEVPGTRGYTF
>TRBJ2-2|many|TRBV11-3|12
CASSPDSGELFF
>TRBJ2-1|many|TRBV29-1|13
CSVERLEGSGWFF
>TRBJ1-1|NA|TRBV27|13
CASSVSGNTEAFF